Given below is one T cell receptor beta chain in context. Within the sample, other DNA sequences also encode this same CDR3. This record comes from a study of blood T cell repertoires in COVID-19. Study-wide background: Samples came from the United States, Italy and Spain, spanning acute and convalescent COVID-19.

The table came from immunoSEQ multiplex PCR; TCRdb's copy has only in-frame clones and leaves some out. The sample has about 230,000 clones; approximately 87% are singletons. This receptor was obtained from a woman aged 65 to 85 with active or convalescent COVID-19. The sequenced sample was peripheral blood.

CDR3 loop: CASSLVGGYEQYF. The CDR3 region has the DNA TGCGCCAGCAGCTTGGTCGGGGGATACGAGCAGTACTTC. V usage is TRBV5-1 and J usage is TRBJ2-7; possible D gene TRBD2, 6 bases. V was cut by 0 bases and J by 4 bases, with 8 bases left in between. CDR3 length: 13 residues. Germline V lookup: CDR1 SGHRS, CDR2 YFSETQ. Full variable domain (outside the CDR3, taken from reference TRBV5-1 and TRBJ2-7): KAGVTQTPRYLIKTRGQQVTLSCSPISGHRSVSWYQQTPGQGLQFLFEYFSETQRNKGNFPGRFSGRQFSNSRSEMNVSTLELGDSALYLCASSLVGGYEQYFGPGTRLTVT.